The TCR beta chain described here comes from a study of vaccination and CD4 T cells after COVID-19. Study context: Each participant was administered two doses of a vaccine, which was either BNT162b2 or mRNA-1273. Typically, post-vaccine samples were obtained a median approximately 72 days after dose two, within a range of 14 to 241. Post-COVID samples had a sampling time that fell a median around 100 days after diagnosis (range 35 to 161).

Positive PCR tests dated from March to December 2020, predating US Alpha, Beta and Delta variants. TCRdb independently ran MiXCR on the PCR reads; one entry per CDR3 protein. The sample has about 15,000 distinct CDR3 sequences, about three fifths seen once. The origin of this receptor is a human donor who had recovered from COVID-19. Sequenced material: CD4+ T cells from blood, taken after SARS-CoV-2 vaccination.

The CDR3 sequence is CASKYSRDPGNTEAFF. The CDR3 nucleotides are TGTGCCAGCAAGTACTCCCGGGACCCAGGGAACACTGAAGCTTTCTTT. This chain joins TRBV6-5 and TRBJ1-1, with D tentatively TRBD1 (5 bases). With 7 bases removed from V and 1 base from J, the gap between germline ends came to 19 bases. There are 16 residues in the CDR3. Germline CDR1 MNHEY, CDR2 SVGAGI.